Given below is one T cell receptor (beta chain) in context. The specificity of this receptor is unknown. Per-base qualities were not stored, and no clone one base away is much larger. These data come from a study of T cell responses to AZD1222 COVID-19 vaccine (dated by TCRdb to 2020 to 2023). Regarding the research as a whole: TCR sequencing covered over 230 trial participants: 207 given two doses of AZD1222 and approximately 26 given two doses of MenACWY control vaccine. Trial participants were enrolled by age into subgroups of 18-55, 56-69 and 70-plus years, and roughly 160, 29 and 62 TCR-sequenced participants, respectively, were included in these subgroups. The paper's findings and limits, for the study overall: The vaccine-associated CD4 TCRs covered the entire spike protein, and the dominant responses fell in regions 160-218 and 743-854. Because no day 14 peak-response samples were available, the repertoires could be characterized only after the peak T cell response. In the small 56-69-year group, the increase in depth fell short of significance, most likely because of low power. After two AZD1222 doses, spike-specific TCR breadth and depth were significantly higher than at day 0 and than in MenACWY recipients. Reportedly, almost half of the unique spike-specific TCRs recognized epitopes lying outside the regions that are mutated in the B.1.351 and B.1.1.7 variants. Participants were mostly white British and included more females than males, and it was suggested by the authors that clonal diversity may have been underestimated. Conclusions about previously exposed vaccinees are limited, since just five to seven AZD1222 recipients were seropositive for SARS-CoV-2 at baseline.

The CDR3 regions of human TCRbeta chains were analyzed by immunosequencing. The paper's processing steps were these. Repertoire TCRs were checked for matches against a reference library of SARS-CoV-2-specific TCRs that had been generated using the MIRA antigen-specificity platform. Breadth was defined as the fraction of unique TCRs that were SARS-CoV-2-associated. Depth was defined as the fraction of total T cells that were SARS-CoV-2-associated. Each spike-specific TCR was assigned to its reactive spike region and to a CD4 or CD8 class using the MIRA data. Log10-transformed breadth and depth values were compared by one-way ANOVA with Sidak's multiple comparisons tests. TCRdb's version of the immuneACCESS table is confined to in-frame rearrangements and falls short of the full clone set. An unresolved V gene accounts for under half of the shortfall where checked; the remainder is of unknown origin. V and J calls and clone size come straight from that table; D and trimming were deduced from the DNA. The sample has about 110,000 clones on record, about 89% of them singletons. The ten top clones hold about 6.6% of the sample.

The time point tag for this specimen amounts to: about 28 days (+/-7) after the second vaccine dose. Because spike-specific TCR depth and breadth did not differ between the two schedules, AZD1222 recipients who got a second dose at roughly 4 weeks were pooled with those who got a second dose at roughly 12 weeks. Vaccinee samples came from UK trials COV001 and COV002, including a single-blind randomized controlled phase 2/3 trial of AZD1222 (ChAdOx1 nCoV-19) in healthy adults. Trial participant PBMC samples were collected at day 0 and day 28 after the second dose for TCRbeta chain sequencing. The V and J ends are trimmed by 0 bases and 4 bases, leaving 10 bases between them. Reading the germline V gene gives CDR1 ENHRY and CDR2 SYGVKD. From the cysteine up to the phenylalanine, the CDR3 has a length of 15 residues. Only CDR3 DNA is held: 45 bases, read in frame from base 1.

The rearranged segments are TRBV10-3 and TRBJ1-3, with the identity of the D gene unclear. This receptor was obtained from an adult who received the AZD1222 COVID-19 vaccine. Sequencing used peripheral blood, obtained 28 days after the second AZD1222 dose. The CDR3 sequence is CAISESTGGGNTIYF. The DNA sequence is given as TGTGCCATCAGTGAGTCGACGGGCGGGGGAAACACCATATATTTT.